This T cell receptor beta chain was captured in a study of cytotoxic CD8 clonotypes in ibrutinib-treated CLL. J gave up 6 bases and V 5 bases, and 5 bases lay outside the gene matches. Germline V CDR1 and CDR2: SGHRS, YFSETQ. The CDR3 loop spans 15 amino acids. Profiled with immunoSEQ multiplex PCR; TCRdb holds only in-frame clones, not every one. The sample lists 100,000 or so clones, roughly 57% occurring once. In this sample, this clone turned up a few times. The clonotype was recovered from a human donor with chronic lymphocytic leukemia. The chain carries TRBV5-1 and TRBJ2-2, with 12 bases fitting TRBD1. The material sequenced was PBMCs, taken after 24 months of ibrutinib treatment. CDR3 region: CASRAGTGGAGELFF. The CDR3 DNA follows: TGCGCCAGCAGGGCCGGGACAGGGGGCGCCGGGGAGCTGTTTTTT.